This is a list of T cell receptor beta chains from one sample in a study of blood T cell repertoires in COVID-19. Here immunoSEQ multiplex PCR was the method, and the copy in TCRdb shows in-frame clones only, minus some. In the table there are approximately 330,000 clones, around nine tenths of which are singletons. Material for sequencing was peripheral blood. The receptors derive from a woman aged 50 to 65 with active or convalescent COVID-19. Each CDR3 is given with its conserved first and last residue. The D gene is left open where the match is weak. The size field is filled for only some rows; it gives once, few, many or a size class.

V gene: TRBV10-3; J gene: TRBJ2-6; clone size: -; D gene: -; CDR3 DNA: TGTGCCACAGGGGGTAGCGGAAGCTCTGGGGCCAACGTCCTGACTTTC; CDR3 protein: CATGGSGSSGANVLTF
V gene: TRBV29-1; J gene: TRBJ1-2; clone size: -; D gene: TRBD1; CDR3 DNA: TGCAGCGTTGAGTGGACAGGGGTCGGCTACACCTTC; CDR3 protein: CSVEWTGVGYTF
V gene: TRBV7-9; J gene: TRBJ2-6; clone size: -; D gene: -; CDR3 DNA: TGTGCCAGCAGCCTAAAGACTGGGGCCAACGTCCTGACTTTC; CDR3 protein: CASSLKTGANVLTF
V gene: TRBV4-1; J gene: TRBJ1-4; clone size: -; D gene: TRBD1; CDR3 DNA: TGCGCCAGCAGCCAAGATCACGGCCAGGGGGCTAATGAAAAACTGTTTTTT; CDR3 protein: CASSQDHGQGANEKLFF
V gene: TRBV5-1; J gene: TRBJ2-5; clone size: -; D gene: TRBD2; CDR3 DNA: TGCGCCAGCAGCTCTTTAGCGGGGGGGCCAGAGACCCAGTACTTC; CDR3 protein: CASSSLAGGPETQYF
V gene: TRBV11-1; J gene: TRBJ2-7; clone size: -; D gene: TRBD2; CDR3 DNA: TGTGCCAGCAGCGTACGGACTAGCGGATCCTACGAGCAGTACTTC; CDR3 protein: CASSVRTSGSYEQYF
V gene: TRBV7-3; J gene: TRBJ2-7; clone size: -; D gene: TRBD2; CDR3 DNA: TGTGCCAGCAGCTTAATGTCTAGCGGGAGCGGCTACGAGCAGTACTTC; CDR3 protein: CASSLMSSGSGYEQYF
V gene: TRBV7-3; J gene: TRBJ2-1; clone size: -; D gene: TRBD2; CDR3 DNA: TGTGCCAGCAGCTTAGGGCTAGCGGGGGCGCACACCCTCAATGAGCAGTTCTTC; CDR3 protein: CASSLGLAGAHTLNEQFF
V gene: TRBV5-8; J gene: TRBJ1-1; clone size: -; D gene: -; CDR3 DNA: TGTGCCAGCAGCTTGGGCGGTACCACTGAAGCTTTCTTT; CDR3 protein: CASSLGGTTEAFF
V gene: TRBV5-1; J gene: TRBJ2-7; clone size: -; D gene: -; CDR3 DNA: TGCGCCAGCAGCTTTCAGGGGTCCTACGAGCAGTACTTC; CDR3 protein: CASSFQGSYEQYF
V gene: TRBV6-2/TRBV6-3; J gene: TRBJ1-3; clone size: -; D gene: TRBD1; CDR3 DNA: TGTGCCAGCAGCCCTTCGGTAGGACAGGGGGCTGGAAACACCATATATTTT; CDR3 protein: CASSPSVGQGAGNTIYF
V gene: TRBV7-2; J gene: TRBJ2-3; clone size: -; D gene: TRBD2; CDR3 DNA: TGTGCCAGCAGCTATCTAGCGGGGGGTTTCACAGATACGCAGTATTTT; CDR3 protein: CASSYLAGGFTDTQYF
V gene: TRBV5-1; J gene: TRBJ1-6; clone size: once; D gene: TRBD1; CDR3 DNA: TGCGCCAGCAGCTTGGGACTAAGCAGACAGGGTCGTAATTCACCCCTCCACTTT; CDR3 protein: CASSLGLSRQGRNSPLHF
V gene: TRBV28; J gene: TRBJ2-7; clone size: -; D gene: TRBD1; CDR3 DNA: TGTGCCAGCAGCACCTCCGGGACAGGGTCCTACGAGCAGTACTTC; CDR3 protein: CASSTSGTGSYEQYF
V gene: TRBV5-4; J gene: TRBJ2-3; clone size: -; D gene: TRBD2; CDR3 DNA: TGTGCCAGCAGCGGGATAGCGGGGGGGACAGATACGCAGTATTTT; CDR3 protein: CASSGIAGGTDTQYF
V gene: TRBV19; J gene: TRBJ2-2; clone size: -; D gene: TRBD1; CDR3 DNA: TGTGCCAGTAGTATTGAGGGGGCGATCACCGGGGAGCTGTTTTTT; CDR3 protein: CASSIEGAITGELFF
V gene: TRBV27; J gene: TRBJ1-1; clone size: -; D gene: TRBD1; CDR3 DNA: TGTGCCAGCAGTAGACAGGGGCCCTTTGAAGCTTTCTTT; CDR3 protein: CASSRQGPFEAFF
V gene: TRBV9; J gene: TRBJ2-2; clone size: -; D gene: -; CDR3 DNA: TGTGCCAGCAGCCCCGGGGACACATCCACCGGGGAGCTGTTTTTT; CDR3 protein: CASSPGDTSTGELFF
V gene: TRBV6-2/TRBV6-3; J gene: TRBJ2-1; clone size: -; D gene: TRBD2; CDR3 DNA: TGTGCCAGCAGCATGGGACTAGTGTCCTACAATGAGCAGTTCTTC; CDR3 protein: CASSMGLVSYNEQFF
V gene: TRBV7-3; J gene: TRBJ2-2; clone size: -; D gene: -; CDR3 DNA: TGTGCCAGCAGCTTAGGAGTTGGCGGGGAGCTGTTTTTT; CDR3 protein: CASSLGVGGELFF
V gene: TRBV18; J gene: TRBJ2-1; clone size: -; D gene: -; CDR3 DNA: TGTGCCAGCTCACCCTCCCTCTGGGAGTTCGATGAGCAGTTCTTC; CDR3 protein: CASSPSLWEFDEQFF